The T cell receptor beta chain under discussion was sequenced for a study of CD8 T cells in ankylosing spondylitis. TCRdb recomputed calls from the 5' RACE reads with MiXCR, one row per CDR3 protein. The sample yields some 130,000 distinct CDR3 sequences, 7% to 10% seen once. Germline V gene data show CDR1 as DFQATT and CDR2 as SNEGSKA (reference sequence). Trimming at V came to 3 bases and at J to 2 bases, leaving 2 bases not matched to a gene. CDR3 size: 13 residues. This clonotype appeared many times. Its antigen is not known. Findings and limits, study-wide: Disease-associated clones were reportedly significantly overrepresented in matched ankylosing spondylitis synovial fluid.

This receptor was obtained from a male donor with ankylosing spondylitis or in good health (not recorded which). J is TRBJ2-7 and V is TRBV20-1; 9 nucleotides line up with TRBD1. Input material: blood, either unsorted or a sorted T cell fraction (not recorded which). The CDR3 region is CSARGQGTYEQYF. The CDR3 coding sequence is TGCAGTGCTAGGGGACAGGGCACCTACGAGCAGTACTTC.